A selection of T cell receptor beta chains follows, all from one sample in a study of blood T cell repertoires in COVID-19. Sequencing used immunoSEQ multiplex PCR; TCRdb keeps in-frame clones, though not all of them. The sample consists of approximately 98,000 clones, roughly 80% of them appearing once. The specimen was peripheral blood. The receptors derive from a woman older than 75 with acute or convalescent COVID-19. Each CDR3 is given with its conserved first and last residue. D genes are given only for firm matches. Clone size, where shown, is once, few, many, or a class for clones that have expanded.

CASSPERGGPTEAFF	TGTGCCAGCAGCCCTGAGCGGGGCGGGCCGACTGAAGCTTTCTTT	TRBV7-9	TRBJ1-1	NA	NA
CASSEVRLGDTIYF	TGTGCCAGCAGTGAAGTCCGCCTCGGGGACACCATATATTTT	TRBV6-1	TRBJ1-3	NA	NA
CASSGGDAVNTEAFF	TGTGCCAGCAGTGGGGGGGACGCTGTGAACACTGAAGCTTTCTTT	TRBV27	TRBJ1-1	NA	NA
CATSRDYTGQGGGYTF	TGTGCCACCAGCAGAGATTACACTGGACAGGGTGGAGGCTACACCTTC	TRBV15	TRBJ1-2	TRBD1	NA
CASSPQGVEKLFF	TGCGCCAGCAGCCCCCAAGGAGTCGAAAAACTGTTTTTT	TRBV5-1	TRBJ1-4	NA	few
CAISESGTGTVAFF	TGTGCCATCAGTGAGTCAGGGACCGGGACAGTAGCTTTCTTT	TRBV10-3	TRBJ1-1	TRBD1	NA
CASQTGTNYGYTF	TGTGCCAGCCAAACAGGGACTAACTATGGCTACACCTTC	TRBV19	TRBJ1-2	NA	NA
CASSRSGTANEQFF	TGTGCCAGCAGCCGTTCGGGGACTGCAAATGAGCAGTTCTTC	TRBV7-3	TRBJ2-1	NA	NA
CASSPSGTTDTQYF	TGTGCCAGCAGCCCCAGCGGGACCACAGATACGCAGTATTTT	TRBV3-1/TRBV3-2	TRBJ2-3	TRBD2	NA
CASSFRRQKEKLFF	TGTGCCAGCAGTTTCCGACGACAGAAGGAAAAACTGTTTTTT	TRBV28	TRBJ1-4	NA	NA
CASSQTHTGLGFGLVTEAFF	TGTGCCAGCAGCCAGACTCATACAGGGTTGGGGTTCGGCCTGGTCACTGAAGCTTTCTTT	TRBV4-2	TRBJ1-1	NA	NA
CASSFQTANSPLHF	TGTGCCAGCAGCTTCCAGACAGCTAATTCACCCCTCCACTTT	TRBV7-2	TRBJ1-6	NA	NA
CSVEGQQNTEAFF	TGCAGCGTTGAGGGACAGCAGAACACTGAAGCTTTCTTT	TRBV29-1	TRBJ1-1	TRBD1	NA
CATSTRDTGNTIYF	TGTGCCACCAGCACAAGGGACACTGGAAACACCATATATTTT	TRBV15	TRBJ1-3	NA	NA
CASSQDGGGTGGYNEQFF	TGCGCCAGCAGCCAAGATGGGGGGGGGACAGGCGGTTACAATGAGCAGTTCTTC	TRBV4-3	TRBJ2-1	NA	NA
CSALEGEKLFF	TGCAGCGCCCTAGAGGGTGAAAAACTGTTTTTT	TRBV29-1	TRBJ1-4	NA	few
CATDRGTTGELFF	TGTGCCACGGACAGGGGGACTACCGGGGAGCTGTTTTTT	TRBV9	TRBJ2-2	TRBD1	NA
CASSVAWQGGTDTQYF	TGTGCCAGCAGCGTAGCTTGGCAGGGGGGAACAGATACGCAGTATTTT	TRBV9	TRBJ2-3	NA	NA
CASTQGDSGANVLTF	TGTGCCAGCACCCAGGGGGACTCTGGGGCCAACGTCCTGACTTTC	TRBV28	TRBJ2-6	TRBD1	large
CASSGGQGLPEAFF	TGTGCCAGCAGTGGGGGACAGGGGCTTCCTGAAGCTTTCTTT	TRBV28	TRBJ1-1	TRBD1	NA
CASSLNKKGQLHTGELFF	TGTGCCAGCAGCCTAAATAAGAAGGGACAACTTCACACCGGGGAGCTGTTTTTT	TRBV3-1/TRBV3-2	TRBJ2-2	NA	NA
CASSRYELGYTF	TGTGCCAGCTCACGGTATGAGCTAGGCTACACCTTC	TRBV18	TRBJ1-2	NA	NA
CASRRTGSYEQYF	TGTGCCAGCAGGCGGACAGGATCCTACGAGCAGTACTTC	TRBV11-2	TRBJ2-7	TRBD1	NA
CAISEALGRASTEAFF	TGTGCCATCAGTGAGGCGTTGGGCAGGGCGTCCACTGAAGCTTTCTTT	TRBV10-3	TRBJ1-1	NA	NA
CASSTGGGFTEAFF	TGTGCCAGCAGTACAGGGGGTGGATTCACTGAAGCTTTCTTT	TRBV6-2/TRBV6-3	TRBJ1-1	TRBD1	once
CSASPGVEQYF	TGCAGTGCTTCCCCAGGGGTCGAGCAGTACTTC	TRBV20-1	TRBJ2-7	NA	NA
CASSPRTGELSQYF	TGTGCCAGCTCACCTAGGACGGGGGAGCTGTCGCAGTATTTT	TRBV18	TRBJ2-3	NA	NA
CAWTNSLRPEAFF	TGTGCCTGGACGAACAGTTTACGCCCTGAAGCTTTCTTT	TRBV30	TRBJ1-1	NA	NA
CASSPSLADQETQYF	TGTGCCAGCTCACCATCTCTAGCGGATCAAGAGACCCAGTACTTC	TRBV18	TRBJ2-5	TRBD2	NA
CASSIGASNEKLFF	TGTGCCAGTAGTATAGGGGCTTCTAATGAAAAACTGTTTTTT	TRBV19	TRBJ1-4	NA	NA
CASSSGQGNNSPLHF	TGCGCCAGCAGCTCGGGACAGGGTAATAATTCACCCCTCCACTTT	TRBV5-1	TRBJ1-6	TRBD1	once
CASSLAFRDRGTDTQYF	TGTGCCAGCAGCCTCGCATTCCGGGACAGGGGCACAGATACGCAGTATTTT	TRBV3-1/TRBV3-2	TRBJ2-3	TRBD1	NA
CASRFDRGRVTEAFF	TGTGCCAGCAGATTCGACAGGGGGCGCGTCACTGAAGCTTTCTTT	TRBV11-2	TRBJ1-1	TRBD1	once
CASSLGPLAGGTDTQYF	TGTGCCAGCAGCTTAGGGCCCCTAGCGGGGGGGACAGATACGCAGTATTTT	TRBV7-2	TRBJ2-3	TRBD2	NA
CAVRSSGLNGYTF	TGTGCCGTCCGGTCTTCAGGGTTAAATGGCTACACCTTC	TRBV28	TRBJ1-2	NA	NA
CASSSPLGLQRDF	TGTGCCAGCAGTTCCCCCTTGGGACTCCAAAGGGATTTT	TRBV28	TRBJ2-3	NA	NA
CASSQTGDVQPQHF	TGCGCCAGCAGCCAGACAGGGGATGTTCAGCCCCAGCATTTT	TRBV10-2	TRBJ1-5	TRBD1	few
CATSGGGQGRHANYGYTF	TGTGCCACCAGCGGAGGGGGCCAGGGAAGACATGCTAACTATGGCTACACCTTC	TRBV15	TRBJ1-2	TRBD1	NA
CASSSLTGGVYEKLFF	TGTGCCAGCAGCTCGCTGACGGGGGGGGTATATGAAAAACTGTTTTTT	TRBV21-1	TRBJ1-4	NA	NA
CASSRGGSYGYTF	TGTGCCAGCTCACGCGGGGGTTCCTATGGCTACACCTTC	TRBV18	TRBJ1-2	NA	NA
CASSPRGSSYNEQFF	TGTGCCAGCTCACCCAGGGGAAGCTCCTACAATGAGCAGTTCTTC	TRBV18	TRBJ2-1	NA	NA
CASSFTITGELFF	TGTGCCAGCAGCTTCACTATCACCGGGGAGCTGTTTTTT	TRBV11-2	TRBJ2-2	NA	NA
CASSQATSYRRLETQYF	TGTGCCAGCAGCCAAGCGACTTCCTATAGACGATTGGAGACCCAGTACTTC	TRBV3-1/TRBV3-2	TRBJ2-5	NA	once
CAIGPGTGGSPLHF	TGTGCCATTGGCCCCGGGACAGGGGGTTCACCCCTCCACTTT	TRBV10-3	TRBJ1-6	TRBD1	NA
CASSFVYPDTTRF	TGTGCCAGCAGTTTTGTTTATCCGGACACCACTCGTTTT	TRBV12-3/TRBV12-4	TRBJ1-1	NA	NA
CASSLGTAGSYNSPLHF	TGTGCCAGCAGCTTGGGCACTGCGGGCTCCTATAATTCACCCCTCCACTTT	TRBV5-4	TRBJ1-6	NA	NA
CASSRSDTNYGYTF	TGTGCCAGCAGCAGGTCGGACACAAACTATGGCTACACCTTC	TRBV28	TRBJ1-2	NA	NA
CASSPQGAGSPLHF	TGTGCCAGCAGCCCACAGGGGGCAGGGTCACCCCTCCACTTT	TRBV7-8	TRBJ1-6	TRBD1	once
CASSHGILLAGGPAGETQYF	TGCGCCAGCAGCCACGGCATCTTACTAGCGGGGGGGCCGGCGGGAGAGACCCAGTACTTC	TRBV4-3	TRBJ2-5	TRBD2	few
CASSRQPNNSPLHF	TGTGCCAGTAGTAGACAGCCAAACAATTCACCCCTCCACTTT	TRBV19	TRBJ1-6	NA	NA
CASSLDLSSYEQYF	TGTGCCAGCAGCTTAGACCTAAGCTCCTACGAGCAGTACTTC	TRBV7-9	TRBJ2-7	NA	once
CASSTQGPQYF	TGTGCCAGCTCCACCCAGGGTCCGCAGTATTTT	TRBV18	TRBJ2-3	NA	NA
CASRGQLDTEAFF	TGCGCCAGCAGGGGACAGTTAGACACTGAAGCTTTCTTT	TRBV10-1	TRBJ1-1	TRBD1	NA